The T cell receptor beta chain described here comes from a study of T-cell memory formation after mild COVID-19. One entry per CDR3 protein results from TCRdb running MiXCR on the 5' RACE reads. Among fewer than 400,000 distinct CDR3 sequences, 16% were seen once, and the ten largest hold 20% to 25%. The CDR3 loop spans 15 amino acids. Losses at the gene ends were 1 base for V and 2 bases for J; bases not matched to a gene: 3. Germline V CDR1 and CDR2: SGHVS, FNYEAQ. Comments on this clonotype: This CDR3 fails to terminate in the conserved phenylalanine or tryptophan, so it likely reflects a read error.

The chain carries TRBV7-6 and TRBJ2-7; 9 nucleotides line up with TRBD1. The material sequenced was PBMCs or a T cell subset sorted from them (not recorded which). The sequence was collected from a man aged 18 to 29 who had mild COVID-19 (a few samples of this study predate the infection). Cell type and time point are not known. The chain's CDR3 is CASSLEQGAAYEQYL. The CDR3 DNA reads as TGTGCCAGCAGCTTAGAACAGGGGGCCGCCTACGAGCAGTACTTG.